This T cell receptor beta chain was documented in a study of a mutant IDH1 vaccine in newly diagnosed glioma. Whole-study context: Former treatment meant radiotherapy, temozolomide, or both; the majority had gotten both.

The time point here: baseline, week 1 (first vaccination visit). Treatment described: pre-vaccination baseline after standard-of-care therapy. The CDR3 has 16 residues. V shed 0 bases, J shed 6 bases, and the junction held 8 bases outside the gene matches. Method: immunoSEQ multiplex PCR; TCRdb's copy keeps in-frame clones and lacks some. This sample has 60,000 to 75,000 clones, with around four fifths found just once. V and J are TRBV5-3 and TRBJ2-1; 8 positions agree with TRBD1. TRBV5-3 is treated as an ORF (open reading frame) with a function not yet certain. This specimen consisted of peripheral blood mononuclear cells (PBMCs), obtained from a glioma patient treated with radiotherapy, temozolomide or both. This sequence originates from a woman between 18 and 29 years old with glioma. Some clones in this sample may be carry-over from other donors' samples. CDR3 amino acids: CARSLGETGVRNEQFF. The CDR3, as DNA: TGTGCCAGAAGCTTGGGTGAGACAGGGGTTCGCAATGAGCAGTTCTTC.